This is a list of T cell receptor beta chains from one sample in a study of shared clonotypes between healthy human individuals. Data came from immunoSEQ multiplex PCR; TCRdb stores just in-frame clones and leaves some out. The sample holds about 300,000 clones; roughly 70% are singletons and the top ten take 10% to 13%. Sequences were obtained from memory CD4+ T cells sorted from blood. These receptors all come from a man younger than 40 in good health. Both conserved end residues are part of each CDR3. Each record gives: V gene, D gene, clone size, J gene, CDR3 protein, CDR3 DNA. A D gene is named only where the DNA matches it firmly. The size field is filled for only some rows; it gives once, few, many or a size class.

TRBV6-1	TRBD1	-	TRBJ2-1	CASSADRVGEQFF	TGTGCCAGCAGTGCAGACAGGGTAGGTGAGCAGTTCTTC
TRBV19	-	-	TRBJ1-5	CASSPNGGNQPQHF	TGTGCCAGTAGCCCTAACGGGGGCAATCAGCCCCAGCATTTT
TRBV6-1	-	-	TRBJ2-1	CASTIYSSYNEQFF	TGTGCCAGCACCATCTACAGCTCCTACAATGAGCAGTTCTTC
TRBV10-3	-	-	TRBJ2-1	CAISERIAAGSYNEQFF	TGTGCCATCAGTGAGAGGATAGCGGCAGGGTCCTACAATGAGCAGTTCTTC
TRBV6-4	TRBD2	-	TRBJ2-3	CASSDGFAGGRAITDTQYF	TGTGCCAGCAGTGATGGTTTTGCTGGCGGGAGGGCAATCACAGATACGCAGTATTTT
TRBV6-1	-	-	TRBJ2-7	CASRQTTQASTGQYF	TGTGCCAGCAGACAAACTACCCAGGCTAGTACGGGGCAGTACTTC
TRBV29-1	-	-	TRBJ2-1	CSVDTYNEQFF	TGCAGCGTTGACACTTACAATGAGCAGTTCTTC
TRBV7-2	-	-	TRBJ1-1	CASSRNQGTEAFF	TGTGCCAGCAGCAGAAACCAGGGCACTGAAGCTTTCTTT
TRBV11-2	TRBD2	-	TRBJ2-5	CASSLLLGGPYETQYF	TGTGCCAGCAGCCTGTTGTTGGGAGGGCCGTATGAGACCCAGTACTTC
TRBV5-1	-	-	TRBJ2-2	CASSLDTYVPGELFF	TGCGCCAGCAGCTTGGACACCTATGTTCCCGGGGAGCTGTTTTTT
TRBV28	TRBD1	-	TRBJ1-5	CASPRDRRNQPQHF	TGTGCCAGCCCCCGGGACAGAAGAAATCAGCCCCAGCATTTT
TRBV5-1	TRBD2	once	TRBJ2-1	CASSLEAGAFNEQFF	TGCGCCAGCAGCTTGGAAGCGGGAGCGTTTAATGAGCAGTTCTTC
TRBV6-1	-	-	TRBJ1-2	CASSESTGLGYTF	TGTGCCAGCAGTGAATCGACGGGGTTGGGCTACACCTTC
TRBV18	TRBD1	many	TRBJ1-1	CASSGQANTEAFF	TGTGCCAGCTCAGGACAGGCGAACACTGAAGCTTTCTTT
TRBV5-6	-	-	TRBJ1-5	CASSLTAGTYSNQPQHF	TGTGCCAGCAGCTTGACAGCCGGAACTTATAGCAATCAGCCCCAGCATTTT
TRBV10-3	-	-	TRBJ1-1	CAISDRTEAFF	TGTGCCATCAGTGACAGAACTGAAGCTTTCTTT
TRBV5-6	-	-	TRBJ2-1	CASSLKSGLGDEQFF	TGTGCCAGCAGCTTGAAGTCCGGGTTAGGCGATGAGCAGTTCTTC
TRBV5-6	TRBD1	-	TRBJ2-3	CASSLNRGRLLTDTQYF	TGTGCCAGCAGCTTGAACAGGGGGAGGCTTCTCACAGATACGCAGTATTTT
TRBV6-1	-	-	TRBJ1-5	CASTRAWSNQPQHF	TGTGCCAGCACCCGGGCTTGGAGCAATCAGCCCCAGCATTTT
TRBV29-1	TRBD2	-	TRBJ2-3	CSVVAGPSTDTQYF	TGCAGCGTCGTAGCGGGACCTAGCACAGATACGCAGTATTTT
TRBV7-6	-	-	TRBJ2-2	CASGRFTGELFF	TGTGCCAGCGGGAGGTTCACCGGGGAGCTGTTTTTT
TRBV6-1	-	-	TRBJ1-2	CASTYSGLRSYTF	TGTGCCAGCACCTACTCAGGGCTTCGGAGCTACACCTTC
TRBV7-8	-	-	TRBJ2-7	CASSLLPGRSSYEQYF	TGTGCCAGCAGCTTGCTCCCAGGTCGGAGCTCCTACGAGCAGTACTTC
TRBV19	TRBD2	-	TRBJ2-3	CASSIRLAGGDTQYF	TGTGCCAGTAGTATACGACTAGCGGGAGGAGATACGCAGTATTTT
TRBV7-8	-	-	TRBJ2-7	CASSLRAPEVYF	TGTGCCAGCAGCTTGAGGGCCCCTGAGGTATACTTC
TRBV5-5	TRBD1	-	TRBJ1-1	CASSRTGGNTEAFF	TGTGCCAGCAGCCGAACAGGGGGCAACACTGAAGCTTTCTTT
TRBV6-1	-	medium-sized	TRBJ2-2	CASRSGRLNTGELFF	TGTGCCAGCAGATCCGGTAGGCTTAACACCGGGGAGCTGTTTTTT
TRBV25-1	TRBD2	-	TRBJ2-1	CASRAGTSGRDEQFF	TGTGCCAGCAGAGCCGGGACTAGCGGGAGGGATGAGCAGTTCTTC
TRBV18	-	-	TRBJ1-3	CASSPPPGNTIYF	TGTGCCAGCTCACCACCGCCTGGAAACACCATATATTTT
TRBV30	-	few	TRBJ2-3	CAWSVLPGTDTQYF	TGTGCCTGGAGTGTACTACCAGGAACAGATACGCAGTATTTT
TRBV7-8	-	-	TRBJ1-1	CASSLGGWKMNTEAFF	TGTGCCAGCAGCTTAGGAGGGTGGAAAATGAACACTGAAGCTTTCTTT
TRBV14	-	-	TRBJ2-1	CASSHLTGPRSYNEQFF	TGTGCCAGCAGCCATTTAACAGGGCCACGTTCCTACAATGAGCAGTTCTTC
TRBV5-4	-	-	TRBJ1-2	CASSFYIAADGYTF	TGTGCCAGCAGCTTCTATATTGCGGCGGATGGCTACACCTTC
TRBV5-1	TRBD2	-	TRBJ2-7	CASSLVTSGTSGQQYF	TGCGCCAGCAGCTTGGTAACTAGCGGGACGTCGGGGCAGCAGTACTTC
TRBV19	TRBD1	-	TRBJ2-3	CATFGTGEGTDTQYF	TGTGCCACCTTCGGGACAGGGGAGGGCACAGATACGCAGTATTTT
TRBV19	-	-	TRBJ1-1	CASSSSINTEAFF	TGTGCCAGTAGTTCCTCCATAAACACTGAAGCTTTCTTT
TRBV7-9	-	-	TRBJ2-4	CASSLQENIQYF	TGTGCCAGCAGCTTACAGGAAAACATTCAGTACTTC
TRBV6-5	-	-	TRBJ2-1	CASSYAEGEQFF	TGTGCCAGCAGTTACGCGGAGGGTGAGCAGTTCTTC
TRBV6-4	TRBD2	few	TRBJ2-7	CASYLSGSNSYEQYF	TGTGCCAGCTACCTAAGCGGGAGCAATTCCTACGAGCAGTACTTC
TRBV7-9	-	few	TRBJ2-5	CAGLTSGETQYF	TGTGCCGGATTGACTAGTGGCGAGACCCAGTACTTC
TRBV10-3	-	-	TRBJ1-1	CAISPTGDEAFF	TGTGCCATCAGTCCGACAGGAGATGAAGCTTTCTTT
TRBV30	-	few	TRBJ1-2	CAWSVRQGRGAGYTF	TGTGCCTGGAGTGTACGTCAGGGAAGAGGGGCCGGCTACACCTTC
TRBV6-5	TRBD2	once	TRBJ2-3	CASRIAGIYTDTQYF	TGTGCCAGCAGAATAGCGGGTATCTACACAGATACGCAGTATTTT
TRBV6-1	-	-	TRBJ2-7	CASTRVYEQYF	TGTGCCAGCACTCGGGTCTACGAGCAGTACTTC
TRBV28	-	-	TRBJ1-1	CASSFFRVSTEAFF	TGTGCCAGCAGTTTCTTCAGGGTGTCCACTGAAGCTTTCTTT
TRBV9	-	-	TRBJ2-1	CASSERAYNEQFF	TGTGCCAGCTCGGAAAGGGCCTACAATGAGCAGTTCTTC
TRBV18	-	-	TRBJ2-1	CASSRLQRDTYNEQFF	TGTGCCAGCTCACGACTACAGCGTGACACCTACAATGAGCAGTTCTTC
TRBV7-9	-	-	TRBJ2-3	CASSLDREVRGDTQYF	TGTGCCAGCAGCTTAGATCGAGAGGTCCGAGGAGATACGCAGTATTTT
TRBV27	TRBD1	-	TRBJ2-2	CASSMTGWSVGELFF	TGTGCCAGCAGTATGACAGGGTGGTCAGTCGGGGAGCTGTTTTTT
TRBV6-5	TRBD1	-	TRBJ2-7	CASSPDRDRTYEQYF	TGTGCCAGCAGTCCCGACAGGGACCGAACCTACGAGCAGTACTTC
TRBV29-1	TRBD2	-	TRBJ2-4	CSGNSGRLLNPNIQYF	TGCAGCGGGAATAGCGGGAGGCTTTTGAATCCAAACATTCAGTACTTC
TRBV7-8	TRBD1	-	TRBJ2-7	CASSYDRGRGNEQYF	TGTGCCAGCAGCTATGACAGGGGGCGCGGTAACGAGCAGTACTTC
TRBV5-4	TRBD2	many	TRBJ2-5	CASSLFGRSETQYF	TGTGCCAGCAGCTTGTTCGGGAGGTCAGAGACCCAGTACTTC
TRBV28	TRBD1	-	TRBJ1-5	CASRDRDNQPQHF	TGTGCCAGCAGGGACAGGGACAATCAGCCCCAGCATTTT